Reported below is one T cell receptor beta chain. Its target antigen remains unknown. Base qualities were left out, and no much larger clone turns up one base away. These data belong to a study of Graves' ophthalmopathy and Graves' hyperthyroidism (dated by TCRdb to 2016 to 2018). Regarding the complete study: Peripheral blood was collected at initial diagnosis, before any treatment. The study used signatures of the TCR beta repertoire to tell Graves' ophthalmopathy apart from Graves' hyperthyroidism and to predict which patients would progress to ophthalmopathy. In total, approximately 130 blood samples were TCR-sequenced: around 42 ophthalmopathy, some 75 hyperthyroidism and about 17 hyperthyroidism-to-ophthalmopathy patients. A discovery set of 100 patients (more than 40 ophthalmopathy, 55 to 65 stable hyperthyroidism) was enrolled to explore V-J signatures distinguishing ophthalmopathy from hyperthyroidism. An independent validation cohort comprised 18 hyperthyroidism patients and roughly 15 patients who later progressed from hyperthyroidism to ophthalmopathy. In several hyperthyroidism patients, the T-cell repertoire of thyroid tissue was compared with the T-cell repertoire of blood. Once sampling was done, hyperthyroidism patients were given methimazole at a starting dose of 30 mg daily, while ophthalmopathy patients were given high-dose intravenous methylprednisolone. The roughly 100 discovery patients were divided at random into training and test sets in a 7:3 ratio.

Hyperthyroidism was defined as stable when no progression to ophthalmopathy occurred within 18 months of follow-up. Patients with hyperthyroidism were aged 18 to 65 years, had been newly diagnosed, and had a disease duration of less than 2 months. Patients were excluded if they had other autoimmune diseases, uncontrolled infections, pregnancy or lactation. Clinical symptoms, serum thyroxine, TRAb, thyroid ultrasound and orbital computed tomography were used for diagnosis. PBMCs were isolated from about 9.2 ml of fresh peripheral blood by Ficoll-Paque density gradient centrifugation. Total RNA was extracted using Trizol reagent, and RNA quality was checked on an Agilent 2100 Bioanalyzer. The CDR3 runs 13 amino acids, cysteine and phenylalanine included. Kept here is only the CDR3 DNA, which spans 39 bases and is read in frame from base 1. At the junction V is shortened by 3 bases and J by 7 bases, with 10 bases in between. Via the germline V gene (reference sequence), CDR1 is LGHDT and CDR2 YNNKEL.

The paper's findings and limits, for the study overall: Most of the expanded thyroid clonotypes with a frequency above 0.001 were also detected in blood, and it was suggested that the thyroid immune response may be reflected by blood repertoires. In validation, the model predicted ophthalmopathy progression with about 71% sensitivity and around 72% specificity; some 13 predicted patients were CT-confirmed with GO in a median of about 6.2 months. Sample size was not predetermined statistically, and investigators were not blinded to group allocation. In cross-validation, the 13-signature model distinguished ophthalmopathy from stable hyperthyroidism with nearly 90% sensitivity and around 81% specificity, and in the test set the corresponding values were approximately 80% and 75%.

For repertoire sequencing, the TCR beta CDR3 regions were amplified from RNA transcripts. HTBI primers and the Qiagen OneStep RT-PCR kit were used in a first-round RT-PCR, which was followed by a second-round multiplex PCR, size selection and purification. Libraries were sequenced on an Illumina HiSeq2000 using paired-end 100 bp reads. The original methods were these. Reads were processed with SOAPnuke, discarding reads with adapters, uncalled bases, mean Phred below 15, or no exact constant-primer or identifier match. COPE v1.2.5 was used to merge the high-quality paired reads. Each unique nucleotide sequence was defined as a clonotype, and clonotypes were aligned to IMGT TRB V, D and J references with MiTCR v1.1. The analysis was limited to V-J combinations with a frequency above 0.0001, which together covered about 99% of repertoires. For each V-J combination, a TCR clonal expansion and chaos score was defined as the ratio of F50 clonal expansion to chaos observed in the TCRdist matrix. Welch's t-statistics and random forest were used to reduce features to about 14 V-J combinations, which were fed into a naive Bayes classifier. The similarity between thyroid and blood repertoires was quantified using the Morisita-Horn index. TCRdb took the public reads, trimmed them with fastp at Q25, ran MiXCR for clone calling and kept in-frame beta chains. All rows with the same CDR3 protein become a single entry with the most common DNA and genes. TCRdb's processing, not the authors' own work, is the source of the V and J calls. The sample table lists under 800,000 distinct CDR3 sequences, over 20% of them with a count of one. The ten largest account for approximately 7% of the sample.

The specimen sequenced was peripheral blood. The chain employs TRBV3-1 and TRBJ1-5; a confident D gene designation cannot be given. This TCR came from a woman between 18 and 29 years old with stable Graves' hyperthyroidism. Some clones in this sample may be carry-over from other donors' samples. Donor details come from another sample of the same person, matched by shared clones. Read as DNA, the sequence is TGTGCCAGCAGCCAGACTGGTGAACAGCCCCAGCATTTT. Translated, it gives CASSQTGEQPQHF.